The next 12 T cell receptor beta chains were all read from a single sample in a study of T cell clonality in common variable immunodeficiency. The data were produced by immunoSEQ multiplex PCR, yet TCRdb's version contains in-frame clones alone and is incomplete. Recorded here are 44,000 or so clones, none singletons. Sequencing was carried out using peripheral blood mononuclear cells. These TCRs come from a person aged 18 to 69 in good health.

This clone was counted at least ten times. The CDR3 extends 3 residues past the end of the read, so its final part is completed from the germline J gene. The V gene is TRBV6-1, the J gene TRBJ1-2, with 7 nucleotides matching TRBD1. Germline V lookup: CDR1 MNHNS, CDR2 SASEGT. This CDR3 is 16 amino acids long. After removal of 4 bases from V and 0 bases from J, the junction contained 8 bases not matched to a gene. The sequenced part of the CDR3 DNA is TGTGCCAGCAGTGCCTATTATCAGGGGGCTAACTATGGC. Translating gives CASSAYYQGANYG. The entire CDR3 protein reads CASSAYYQGANYGYTF.

This clone was seen ten or more times. From the germline J gene comes the end of the CDR3, since the read stops 3 residues before it. The chain uses TRBV13 and TRBJ1-4; D perhaps matches TRBD1 (5 bases). Germline values: CDR1 PRHDT, CDR2 FYEKMQ (reference sequence). There are 15 residues in the CDR3. Trimming pared 10 bases from V and 3 bases from J, leaving 18 bases between. The sequenced CDR3 bases are TGTGCCACCCTGCGGGGGGGTACAGCTAATGAAAAA. Its translation is CATLRGGTANEK. The entire CDR3 is CATLRGGTANEKLFF.

This clone was observed many times. Read sequence stops 3 residues before the CDR3 end, and the germline J gene provides the missing end. The V gene is TRBV7-9, the J gene TRBJ2-7, with a weak D call TRBD1 (6 bases). The CDR3 covers 14 residues. Trimming pared 1 base from V and 4 bases from J, leaving 11 bases between. Per the germline V gene, CDR1 is SEHNR and CDR2 is FQNEAQ (reference sequence). Incomplete CDR3 DNA: TGTGCCAGCAGCTTAGGTCAGGGGCGATACGAG. Its translation: CASSLGQGRYE. The CDR3 in its entirety is CASSLGQGRYEQYF. The variable domain in full, completed from reference TRBV7-9 and TRBJ2-7, reads DTGVSQNPRHKITKRGQNVTFRCDPISEHNRLYWYRQTLGQGPEFLTYFQNEAQLEKSRLLSDRFSAERPKGSFSTLEIQRTEQGDSAMYLCASSLGQGRYEQYFGPGTRLTVT.

This clone showed up many times. The read stops 3 residues short of the end of the CDR3; the missing end is completed from the germline J gene. The rearrangement uses TRBV13 and TRBJ2-3; D might be TRBD1 (5 bases). V was cut by 4 bases and J by 8 bases, with 10 bases left in between. The CDR3 length is 12 residues. CDR1 is PRHDT, CDR2 FYEKMQ, per germline (reference sequence). The CDR3 DNA, read in part, is TGTGCCAGCAGCTCGACAGAGAGTACG. Amino acid sequence: CASSSTEST. The entire CDR3 protein reads CASSSTESTQYF.

This clone was detected many times. One end of the junction is discordant with germline, which a read error may explain. The CDR3 end falls 3 residues outside the read, so it is completed with the germline J gene. The rearrangement joins TRBV11-2 to TRBJ1-1; D gene uncertain. The CDR3 extends over 13 amino acids. Germline-derived CDR1 and CDR2 are SGHAT and FQNNGV. The CDR3 DNA, read in part, is TGTGCCAGCAGCCTCGGACTGAACACTGAG. This translates into CASSLGLNTE. The entire CDR3 protein is CASSLGLNTEAFF.

This clone was seen at least ten times. The read stops 3 residues short of the end of the CDR3; the missing end is completed from the germline J gene. The chain is built from TRBV19 and TRBJ2-1, with TRBD2 matching 11 bases. The length of the CDR3 is 16 residues. Germline values: CDR1 LNHDA, CDR2 SQIVND (reference sequence). The V segment lost 3 bases and the J segment 8 bases; nucleotides outside the gene matches: 9. CDR3 in amino acids: CASSIMTSGVRYEQFF. CDR3 DNA (partial): TGTGCCAGTAGTATTATGACTAGCGGGGTACGGTATGAG.

This clone was seen repeatedly, ten times or more. The read ends 3 residues shy of where the CDR3 ends; the end is completed using the germline J gene. The V gene is TRBV6-2 or TRBV6-3, the J gene TRBJ1-4; D ambiguous. Trimming took 3 bases from V and 7 from J, leaving 6 bases between them. CDR1 is MNHEY, CDR2 SVGEGT, per germline. The CDR3 is made up of 12 amino acids. CDR3 bases read: TGTGCCAGCAGTTATCGTTCTGAAAAA. It encodes CASSYRSEK. Given in full, the CDR3 is CASSYRSEKLFF.

In this sample, this clone turned up many times. Read sequence stops 3 residues before the CDR3 end, and the germline J gene provides the missing end. The V and J genes are TRBV9 and TRBJ2-3; TRBD2 might be the D (6 bases). Germline CDR1 is SGDLS and CDR2 is YYNGEE. CDR3 size: 14 residues. V lost 6 bases and J lost 4, with 15 bases in between. The sequenced part of the CDR3 DNA is TGTGCCAGCAATGGCGCTAGCGCCGCAGATACG. Protein sequence: CASNGASAADT. Given in full, the CDR3 is CASNGASAADTQYF.

This clone was seen a few times. The CDR3 extends 3 residues past the end of the read, so its final part is completed from the germline J gene. This sequence joins TRBV18 and TRBJ2-1, with 9 nucleotides matching TRBD1. The germline V gene has CDR1 KGHSH and CDR2 LQKENI. V was clipped by 3 bases and J by 9 bases; unmatched bases: 9. The CDR3 runs to 15 residues. The sequenced CDR3 bases are TGTGCCAGCTCACCCGACAGGGGGTGGTCTGGTGAG. It specifies CASSPDRGWSGE. The CDR3 in full is CASSPDRGWSGEQFF. The full variable domain, in which reference TRBV18 and TRBJ2-1 provide the parts outside the CDR3, is NAGVMQNPRHLVRRRGQEARLRCSPMKGHSHVYWYRQLPEEGLKFMVYLQKENIIDESGMPKERFSAEFPKEGPSILRIQQVVRGDSAAYFCASSPDRGWSGEQFFGPGTRLTVL.

This clone was counted many times. The DNA ends 3 residues before the CDR3 does, and the rest of the CDR3 is filled in from the germline J gene. The chain employs TRBV12-5 and TRBJ1-1; weak D call: TRBD1 (6 bases). Per germline, CDR1 LGHNT and CDR2 FRNRAP. The CDR3 runs 14 residues. The V and J ends lost 6 bases and 2 bases respectively, with 13 bases between them. The CDR3 region is CASGPRTDNTEAFF. The CDR3 bases that were read are TGTGCTAGTGGCCCCCGGACAGACAACACTGAA.

This clone came up many times. The read stops 3 residues short of the end of the CDR3; the missing end is completed from the germline J gene. The chain is built from TRBV7-3 and TRBJ2-5; 9 positions agree with TRBD1. The germline CDR1 and CDR2 sequences are SGHTA and FQGTGA. The V and J ends lost 1 base and 1 base, in that order; junction bases with no gene match: 4. The CDR3 covers 16 residues. CDR3 DNA, as far as it was read: TGTGCCAGCAGCTTAATGGGACAGGGTCTCCAAGAGACC. This translates into CASSLMGQGLQET. The CDR3 reads in full as CASSLMGQGLQETQYF.

This clone was counted ten times or more. The DNA ends 3 residues before the CDR3 does, and the rest of the CDR3 is filled in from the germline J gene. The genes are TRBV4-1 and TRBJ2-7; perhaps TRBD1 as D (6 bases). The CDR3 loop spans 16 amino acids. V lost 2 bases, J lost 1 base, and 15 bases lay in between. From germline, CDR1 is MGHRA and CDR2 YSYEKL. CDR3 protein: CASSQPTKTGSYEQYF. The sequenced CDR3 bases are TGCGCCAGCAGCCAACCTACAAAGACAGGTTCCTACGAG.